The 27 T cell receptor beta chains presented below share a single source sample, sequenced in a study of cytomegalovirus exposure and HLA in healthy donors. 60 Vbeta and 13 Jbeta primers were used in PCR. Produced via immunoSEQ multiplex PCR; TCRdb's table is partial and in-frame only. The sample yields about 180,000 clones, 80% seen once. The sequenced sample consisted of PBMCs. The receptors derive from a man aged 35-49 years in good health and CMV-seronegative.

The rearrangement links TRBV19 to TRBJ2-3; a possible D gene is TRBD1 (6 bases). The V end was cut by 4 bases, the J end by 1 base, with 21 bases between. The CDR3 length is 18 residues. CDR1 and CDR2 from the germline V gene are LNHDA and SQIVND (reference sequence). The CDR3 nucleotides read TGTGCCAGTAGTAAAAGCGGTGGGGGCAGGAGACGCACAGATACGCAGTATTTT. Protein: CASSKSGGGRRRTDTQYF.

The chain uses TRBV7-9 and TRBJ1-1; D is unresolved. The CDR3 sequence is 19 residues long. Germline V gene data show CDR1 as SEHNR and CDR2 as FQNEAQ (reference sequence). V gave up 0 bases and J gave up 5 bases, with 25 bases separating them. The CDR3 DNA sequence: TGTGCCAGCAGCTTAGCCCTGTTACCCTTAGTTCGCCACGGTACTGAAGCTTTCTTT. This codes for CASSLALLPLVRHGTEAFF.

The chain is built from TRBV4-3 and TRBJ1-5; perhaps TRBD1 as D (5 bases). Germline loops: CDR1 LGHNA, CDR2 YSLEER. V was cut by 0 bases and J by 7 bases, with 7 bases left in between. The length of the CDR3 is 13 residues. The CDR3 nucleotides read TGCGCCAGCAGCCAAGATCAGGGACAGCCCCAGCATTTT. It specifies CASSQDQGQPQHF.

The J gene is TRBJ2-2, the V gene TRBV10-3; perhaps TRBD2 as D (7 bases). Germline V gene sequence: CDR1 ENHRY, CDR2 SYGVKD. This CDR3 contains 15 residues. V lost 6 bases to trimming and J lost 4 bases, with 15 bases between them. The CDR3 here is CAISPGGQSTGELFF. Written as DNA, the CDR3 is TGTGCCATCAGCCCCGGGGGGCAGAGCACCGGGGAGCTGTTTTTT.

V and J are TRBV30 and TRBJ2-5, with a weak D call TRBD2 (5 bases). The V gene lost 0 bases and the J gene lost 5 bases, with 16 bases spanning the gap. Germline V gene lookup returns CDR1 GTSNPN and CDR2 SVGIG (reference sequence). The CDR3 extends over 15 amino acids. The CDR3 region has the DNA TGTGCCTGGAGTGTGTCCATCAGCACGGGGGAGACCCAGTACTTC. This gives the protein CAWSVSISTGETQYF.

The chain joins TRBV7-9 to TRBJ2-1, with 11 bases lining up with TRBD2. The V and J ends lost 2 bases and 9 bases, in that order; junction bases with no gene match: 6. CDR3 length: 15 residues. Germline loops: CDR1 SEHNR, CDR2 FQNEAQ (reference sequence). CDR3 in amino acids: CASSLTLAGEGEQFF. The CDR3 bases are TGTGCCAGCAGCTTAACACTAGCGGGAGAGGGTGAGCAGTTCTTC.

V and J are TRBV30 and TRBJ1-5; D might be TRBD1 (5 bases). Between the trimmed V and J ends, which lost 4 bases and 7 bases, there was a span of 14 bases. The CDR3 extends over 13 amino acids. The germline gives CDR1 GTSNPN, CDR2 SVGIG (reference sequence). The CDR3 nucleotides read TGTGCCTGGACCGAGGGGAGGGAACAGCCCCAGCATTTT. Amino acids: CAWTEGREQPQHF.

This clone appeared once. This chain links TRBV19 with TRBJ2-7, with 9 nucleotides matching TRBD1. The germline V gene encodes CDR1 LNHDA and CDR2 SQIVND (reference sequence). The CDR3 is 14 residues long. V lost 6 bases, J lost 6 bases, and 9 bases stayed unmatched. The CDR3 reads CASSLGQGIGEQYF. Written as DNA, the CDR3 is TGTGCCAGTAGCCTGGGACAGGGAATTGGCGAGCAGTACTTC.

This clone has just one count. CDR3 loop: CASSFNNEQFF. For the CDR3, the DNA is TGTGCCAGCAGCTTTAACAATGAGCAGTTCTTC. This chain uses TRBV11-2 with TRBJ2-1; D remains ambiguous. CDR1 is SGHAT and CDR2 is FQNNGV in the germline V gene. The CDR3 contains 11 residues. Trimming took off 3 bases at V and 5 bases at J, with 2 bases between the two ends.

This chain uses TRBV27 with TRBJ2-3; a weak D match, TRBD1 (5 bases). Germline CDR1 reads MNHEY; CDR2 reads SMNVEV (reference sequence). V lost 6 bases to trimming and J lost 3 bases, with 13 bases between them. This CDR3 is built from 14 residues. CDR3: CASRRGGRTDTQYF. CDR3 in DNA: TGTGCCAGCAGAAGGGGTGGTAGGACAGATACGCAGTATTTT.

The V call is TRBV9, the J call TRBJ2-3, with 8 bases that match TRBD2. The V gene's germline CDR1 is SGDLS and CDR2 YYNGEE. The CDR3 has 15 residues. V lost 6 bases, J lost 2 bases, and 8 bases stayed unmatched. The DNA of the CDR3 is TGTGCCAGCACCCGCGGGGGGATGACCACAGATACGCAGTATTTT. This encodes CASTRGGMTTDTQYF.

The chain is built from TRBV18 and TRBJ2-1, with 8 bases identical to TRBD1. J lost 7 bases, V lost 2 bases, and 4 bases had no gene match. Germline V lookup: CDR1 KGHSH, CDR2 LQKENI. The CDR3 is 14 residues long. CDR3 sequence (DNA): TGTGCCAGCTCACCATGGGACAGGAGGAATGAGCAGTTCTTC. Amino acids: CASSPWDRRNEQFF.

This clone has just one count. This sequence joins TRBV5-8 and TRBJ1-5; tentative D call: TRBD1 (5 bases). CDR1 and CDR2 from the germline V gene are SGHTS and YDEGEE. V lost 3 bases and J lost 6, with 16 bases in between. The CDR3 is 15 amino acids. CDR3 sequence reads: CASSSSRVTVQPQHF. The DNA of the CDR3 is TGTGCCAGCAGCTCGAGCAGGGTTACGGTTCAGCCCCAGCATTTT.

As to this clone: Germline is not matched at one junction end, which may reflect a read error. The chain carries TRBV7-2 and TRBJ2-7; 9 bases map to TRBD2. This CDR3 contains 15 residues. Germline lookup yields CDR1 SGHTA and CDR2 FQGNSA. DNA of the CDR3: TGCGCCAGCAGCCAAGAATACGGGACTAGCCCCGAGCAGTACTTC. This sequence encodes CASSQEYGTSPEQYF.

In nucleotides, the CDR3 is TGTGCCAGCAGCTTAGCGACAGTGGGTGGGGGGGGCGAGCAGTACTTC. Amino acid sequence: CASSLATVGGGGEQYF. V and J are TRBV7-9 and TRBJ2-7, with 7 bases fitting TRBD2. Germline V gives CDR1 SEHNR, CDR2 FQNEAQ (reference sequence). The CDR3 covers 16 residues. J lost 6 bases, V lost 0 bases, and 11 bases had no gene match. The variable domain in full, completed from reference TRBV7-9 and TRBJ2-7, reads DTGVSQNPRHKITKRGQNVTFRCDPISEHNRLYWYRQTLGQGPEFLTYFQNEAQLEKSRLLSDRFSAERPKGSFSTLEIQRTEQGDSAMYLCASSLATVGGGGEQYFGPGTRLTVT.

The chain employs TRBV7-2 and TRBJ2-7; 14 bases align to TRBD2. Looked up from germline, CDR1 is SGHTA and CDR2 is FQGNSA. The CDR3 sequence is 16 residues long. V lost 5 bases to trimming and J lost 3 bases; unmatched junction nucleotides: 6. The CDR3 loop is CASSPRLAGGFYEQYF. Here the CDR3 DNA reads TGTGCCAGCAGCCCCCGACTAGCGGGGGGGTTCTACGAGCAGTACTTC.

This chain joins TRBV27 and TRBJ2-3; 8 nucleotides line up with TRBD2. The germline V gene encodes CDR1 MNHEY and CDR2 SMNVEV (reference sequence). The CDR3 sequence is 15 residues long. The V and J ends lost 5 bases and 2 bases, in that order; junction bases with no gene match: 6. CDR3 DNA sequence: TGTGCCAGCAGTAAGACTAGCGTGCACACAGATACGCAGTATTTT. It yields the protein CASSKTSVHTDTQYF.

The V call is TRBV9, the J call TRBJ1-4, with 7 bases that match TRBD1. The ends lost 2 bases at V and 6 bases at J; junction bases unmatched: 4. This CDR3 contains 14 residues. Germline CDR1 and CDR2: SGDLS and YYNGEE. The CDR3 DNA sequence: TGTGCCAGCAGCGTGGGAACAGGGGATGAAAAACTGTTTTTT. Translated: CASSVGTGDEKLFF.

This sequence joins TRBV4-3 and TRBJ1-5; D is uncertain. CDR1 and CDR2 (germline): LGHNA, YSLEER. CDR3 length equals 13 residues. V lost 0 bases and J lost 7, with 7 bases in between. CDR3 nucleotide sequence: TGCGCCAGCAGCCAAGATTCCCGGCAGCCCCAGCATTTT. Translating gives CASSQDSRQPQHF.

The genes are TRBV5-1 and TRBJ2-7; TRBD1 aligns across 10 bases. The CDR3 runs 16 residues. Germline CDR1 and CDR2: SGHRS and YFSETQ. V dropped 0 bases and J dropped 1; count of bases not matched to a gene: 4. CDR3 DNA sequence: TGCGCCAGCAGCTTGGGTGGGACAGGGGCATCCTACGAGCAGTACTTC. Protein: CASSLGGTGASYEQYF.

The rearrangement joins TRBV7-9 to TRBJ2-7, with 11 bases aligning to TRBD2. Germline values: CDR1 SEHNR, CDR2 FQNEAQ (reference sequence). The length of the CDR3 is 16 residues. The ends lost 5 bases at V and 3 bases at J; junction bases unmatched: 9. CDR3 in amino acids: CASSPRTSGPDYEQYF. The CDR3 nucleotides read TGTGCCAGCAGCCCTCGGACTAGCGGGCCCGACTACGAGCAGTACTTC.

The J gene is TRBJ2-1, the V gene TRBV7-3, with D possibly TRBD2 on 7 matching bases. The CDR3 sequence is 15 residues long. The germline CDR1 and CDR2 sequences are SGHTA and FQGTGA. Trimming took 7 bases from V and 5 from J, leaving 18 bases between them. The DNA for the CDR3 is TGTGCCAGCACCTCCCTACGGGGGGCACACAATGAGCAGTTCTTC. Its translation: CASTSLRGAHNEQFF. Based on the CDR3 plus reference TRBV7-3 and TRBJ2-1, the full variable domain is GAGVSQTPSNKVTEKGKYVELRCDPISGHTALYWYRQSLGQGPEFLIYFQGTGAADDSGLPNDRFFAVRPEGSVSTLKIQRTERGDSAVYLCASTSLRGAHNEQFFGPGTRLTVL.

The J gene is TRBJ1-2, the V gene TRBV10-3, with 9 bases lining up with TRBD1. This CDR3 comprises 14 residues. From germline, CDR1 is ENHRY and CDR2 SYGVKD. The junction had 6 bases not matched to a gene; V was cut back by 2 bases and J by 8 bases. The CDR3 reads CAISEGTGPRGYTF. DNA for the CDR3: TGTGCCATCAGTGAGGGGACAGGGCCCCGCGGCTACACCTTC.

The chain uses TRBV2 and TRBJ2-5, with 8 nucleotides matching TRBD1. Germline V lookup: CDR1 SNHLY, CDR2 FYNNEI. This CDR3 has 14 residues. Unmatched junction bases numbered 5, after V lost 6 bases and J lost 2 bases. The CDR3 loop is CASRTGALQETQYF. The CDR3 DNA reads TGTGCCAGCAGGACAGGGGCCTTACAAGAGACCCAGTACTTC.

V gene TRBV27 combines with J gene TRBJ2-1, with TRBD2 identical over 9 bases. The germline V gene has CDR1 MNHEY and CDR2 SMNVEV (reference sequence). The V gene end was trimmed by 1 base and the J gene end by 5 bases; junction bases not matched to a gene: 6. This CDR3 contains 16 residues. This CDR3 reads CASSLWPAGGNNEQFF. The CDR3 coding sequence is TGTGCCAGCAGTTTATGGCCAGCGGGAGGAAACAATGAGCAGTTCTTC.

The V call is TRBV2, the J call TRBJ2-5; D may be TRBD1 (6 bases). V lost 4 bases and J lost 6, with 12 bases in between. The CDR3 length is 13 residues. Per germline, CDR1 SNHLY and CDR2 FYNNEI. The CDR3 region has the DNA TGTGCCAGCAGTGGGGACACCCAGCAGACCCAGTACTTC. It specifies CASSGDTQQTQYF.

This chain connects TRBV27 to TRBJ1-1; TRBD1 is a possible D gene (5 bases). Germline CDR1 is MNHEY and CDR2 is SMNVEV (reference sequence). The V and J ends lost 2 bases and 0 bases respectively, with 16 bases between them. The CDR3 covers 17 residues. The CDR3 here is CASSLLSSGTMNTEAFF. The DNA of the CDR3 is TGTGCCAGCAGTTTACTTTCCAGCGGGACCATGAACACTGAAGCTTTCTTT.